The 23 T cell receptor beta chains listed next were all sequenced from one sample in a study of cytomegalovirus exposure and HLA in healthy donors. It was with 60 Vbeta and 13 Jbeta primers that the PCR ran. The method was immunoSEQ multiplex PCR; TCRdb's version includes in-frame clones alone and lacks a portion of them. This sample has around 160,000 clones; 75% to 80% occur once, and the top ten carry about 14%. Material for sequencing was PBMCs. The receptors were gathered from a man aged 50 to 59 in good health and CMV-seropositive.

This clone was detected only once. The chain joins TRBV18 to TRBJ2-7, with D possibly matching TRBD2 (5 bases). V lost 0 bases and J 8 bases, leaving 11 bases between the germline ends. CDR1 is KGHSH, CDR2 LQKENI, per germline. The CDR3 spans 13 residues. Here the CDR3 DNA reads TGTGCCAGCTCACCACCGGTGGAGGACCAGCAGTACTTC. It is translated as CASSPPVEDQQYF.

The genes are TRBV21-1 and TRBJ2-7; TRBD1 is the table's D call, not checked against the DNA. TRBV21-1 is a known pseudogene. CDR3 length: 11 residues. In DNA form, the CDR3 reads TGTGCCAGCAGCAAAGCGCTGGGACAGGGTGTC. Its protein is CASSKALGQGV.

Here the CDR3 reads CASSLRPGKGYEQYF. The CDR3 region has the DNA TGTGCCAGCAGTTTACGTCCAGGGAAAGGCTACGAGCAGTACTTC. The V and J genes are TRBV28 and TRBJ2-7, with a weak D call TRBD1 (5 bases). Germline CDR1 MDHEN, CDR2 SYDVKM. CDR3 length equals 15 residues. V lost 2 bases, J lost 3 bases, and 14 bases lay in between.

The chain recombines TRBV5-1 with TRBJ1-4; D is possibly TRBD1 (5 bases). The CDR3 is 15 amino acids. V was clipped by 0 bases and J by 3 bases, with 9 bases between them. The germline CDR1 and CDR2 sequences are SGHRS and YFSETQ. The CDR3: CASSLVGGPNEKLFF. CDR3 coding DNA: TGCGCCAGCAGCTTGGTCGGGGGTCCTAATGAAAAACTGTTTTTT.

This clone was seen a few times. J is TRBJ2-3 and V is TRBV7-2; D unclear. Germline CDR1 reads SGHTA; CDR2 reads FQGNSA. The CDR3 sequence is 14 residues long. V gave up 1 base and J gave up 6 bases, with 11 bases separating them. The CDR3 protein is CASSLGQVTDTQYF. The CDR3 coding sequence is TGTGCCAGCAGCTTAGGTCAGGTGACGGATACGCAGTATTTT. Full variable domain (missing parts from reference TRBV7-2 and TRBJ2-3): GAGVSQSPSNKVTEKGKDVELRCDPISGHTALYWYRQSLGQGLEFLIYFQGNSAPDKSGLPSDRFSAERTGGSVSTLTIQRTQQEDSAVYLCASSLGQVTDTQYFGPGTRLTVL.

This sequence joins TRBV28 and TRBJ2-1; 12 bases fit TRBD2. Germline V gives CDR1 MDHEN, CDR2 SYDVKM. Unmatched junction bases numbered 13, after V lost 5 bases and J lost 5 bases. The CDR3 is made up of 18 amino acids. The CDR3 is CASSPPTLLAGGHNEQFF. The CDR3 nucleotides are TGTGCCAGCAGTCCACCCACCCTTCTAGCGGGGGGGCACAATGAGCAGTTCTTC.

The chain's CDR3 is CASSPGQGYTEAFF. CDR3 nucleotides: TGTGCCAGCAGCCCCGGACAGGGCTACACTGAAGCTTTCTTT. The chain uses TRBV7-8 and TRBJ1-1; TRBD1 aligns across 8 bases. Germline V lookup: CDR1 SGHVS, CDR2 FQNEAQ. The CDR3 contains 14 residues. After removal of 5 bases from V and 3 bases from J, the junction contained 5 bases not matched to a gene.

V is TRBV15 and J is TRBJ2-7; 7 nucleotides align to TRBD2. Germline CDR1 and CDR2: LNHNV and YYDKDF (reference sequence). The trim removed 0 bases at V and 7 bases at J, leaving 15 bases unmatched. The CDR3 extends over 17 amino acids. DNA of the CDR3: TGTGCCACCAGCAGAGATCTAAGGGGCGGGGGAGCGGGTGAGCAGTACGTC. Translating it yields CATSRDLRGGGAGEQYV.

The V and J genes are TRBV7-3 and TRBJ2-5, with D possibly being TRBD1 (7 bases). The CDR3 totals 15 residues. Trimming took 5 bases from V and 5 from J, leaving 18 bases between them. Per germline, CDR1 SGHTA and CDR2 FQGTGA. The CDR3 DNA follows: TGTGCCAGCAGCGCCGGACAGGCGGGAAGGGAGACCCAGTACTTC. This sequence encodes CASSAGQAGRETQYF. The entire variable domain, with the rest obtained from reference TRBV7-3 and TRBJ2-5, is as follows: GAGVSQTPSNKVTEKGKYVELRCDPISGHTALYWYRQSLGQGPEFLIYFQGTGAADDSGLPNDRFFAVRPEGSVSTLKIQRTERGDSAVYLCASSAGQAGRETQYFGPGTRLLVL.

This chain joins TRBV11-2 and TRBJ1-3, with 7 bases matching TRBD1. CDR3 length: 18 amino acids. With 1 base clipped from V and 4 bases from J, the junction kept 13 bases outside the gene matches. Germline V CDR1 and CDR2: SGHAT, FQNNGV. CDR3 amino acids: CASSLAPTRQGGGNTIYF. The CDR3 coding sequence is TGTGCCAGCAGCTTAGCCCCCACCAGACAGGGCGGAGGAAACACCATATATTTT.

The rearrangement joins TRBV2 to TRBJ1-4, with D possibly matching TRBD1 (5 bases). Trimming shortened V by 6 bases and J by 13 bases, and 18 bases separated the two germline ends. The length of the CDR3 is 13 residues. Germline CDR1 SNHLY, CDR2 FYNNEI. CDR3 sequence: CASSPGQATGLFF. The CDR3 DNA reads as TGTGCCAGCAGCCCTGGACAAGCTACCGGACTGTTTTTT.

The chain is built from TRBV18 and TRBJ2-7; 7 bases match TRBD1. With 2 bases clipped from V and 6 bases from J, the junction kept 10 bases outside the gene matches. The CDR3 has 15 residues. Looked up from germline, CDR1 is KGHSH and CDR2 is LQKENI. The chain's CDR3 is CASSPETGLMGEQYV. The CDR3, as DNA: TGTGCCAGCTCACCAGAGACAGGGTTAATGGGCGAGCAGTACGTC.

This clone was picked up a small number of times. This chain joins TRBV4-2 and TRBJ1-1, with a weak D call TRBD1 (6 bases). The CDR3 spans 14 residues. The germline V and J ends were trimmed by 3 bases and 1 base, with 9 bases remaining between them. CDR1 and CDR2 from the germline V gene are LGHNA and YNFKEQ. CDR3: CASSQGHSNTEAFF. In nucleotides, the CDR3 is TGTGCCAGCAGCCAGGGACACTCGAACACTGAAGCTTTCTTT.

The chain is built from TRBV11-2 and TRBJ2-7; 8 bases match TRBD1. CDR3 length: 13 amino acids. J lost 3 bases, V lost 4 bases, and 2 bases had no gene match. Germline CDR1 reads SGHAT; CDR2 reads FQNNGV. CDR3 residues: CASSSGQGYEQYV. CDR3 nucleotide sequence: TGTGCCAGCAGCTCAGGACAGGGCTACGAGCAGTACGTC.

The chain couples TRBV4-1 to TRBJ1-6; 8 bases align to TRBD1. Germline CDR1 and CDR2: MGHRA and YSYEKL. This CDR3 comprises 17 residues. The V gene end was trimmed by 3 bases and the J gene end by 6 bases; junction bases not matched to a gene: 10. This CDR3 is CASSQRQGRGVNSPLHF. CDR3 nucleotides: TGCGCCAGCAGCCAGCGACAGGGGCGAGGTGTTAATTCACCCCTCCACTTT.

The rearrangement uses TRBV7-6 and TRBJ2-2, with no clear D. The CDR3 has 14 residues. The V end lost 4 bases, the J end lost 7 bases, and 13 bases lay between the germline ends. Germline lookup yields CDR1 SGHVS and CDR2 FNYEAQ. The CDR3 DNA sequence: TGTGCCAGCAGCTACTCCCCGGGTGTCGGGGAGCTGTTTTTT. It yields the protein CASSYSPGVGELFF.

The chain carries TRBV6-5 and TRBJ2-4; possibly TRBD1 for D (6 bases). V was shortened by 0 bases and J by 6 bases, with 12 bases between the two germline ends. The CDR3 runs to 15 residues. The germline V gene has CDR1 MNHEY and CDR2 SVGAGI. DNA of the CDR3: TGTGCCAGCAGTTACTCGAGAGGGGGTGCAAACATTCAGTACTTC. Its translation is CASSYSRGGANIQYF.

The CDR3 loop is CASSPRQFTGELFF. The CDR3, as DNA: TGTGCCAGCTCACCTAGACAGTTCACCGGGGAGCTGTTTTTT. The V call is TRBV18, the J call TRBJ2-2; D might be TRBD1 (5 bases). Trimming shortened V by 3 bases and J by 4 bases, and 9 bases separated the two germline ends. This CDR3 is built from 14 residues. The germline CDR1 and CDR2 sequences are KGHSH and LQKENI.

The gene calls are TRBV9 and TRBJ1-1; D gene uncertain. Germline-derived CDR1 and CDR2 are SGDLS and YYNGEE. The CDR3 consists of 15 residues. Trimming left V 0 bases short and J 4 bases short, with 13 bases between. The DNA of the CDR3 is TGTGCCAGCAGCGTAGAAGCGAGGGAGAGCACTGAAGCTTTCTTT. Translated, it gives CASSVEARESTEAFF.

This chain joins TRBV7-2 and TRBJ2-7; D unclear. This CDR3 region has 13 residues. The germline V gene encodes CDR1 SGHTA and CDR2 FQGNSA. The V end was cut by 5 bases, the J end by 0 bases, with 8 bases between. The CDR3 region is CASSLPGSYEQYF. CDR3 DNA sequence: TGTGCCAGCAGCCTCCCGGGCTCCTACGAGCAGTACTTC.

The genes are TRBV15 and TRBJ1-5; D uncertain. V shed 8 bases and J shed 5 bases, with 10 bases lying between them. Germline CDR1 LNHNV, CDR2 YYDKDF (reference sequence). The CDR3 is 12 residues long. CDR3 coding DNA: TGTGCCACCGGGTGGGGAGATCAGCCCCAGCATTTT. Residues: CATGWGDQPQHF.

The chain carries TRBV28 and TRBJ2-1, with D maybe TRBD2 (6 bases). Germline CDR1 is MDHEN and CDR2 is SYDVKM. V was clipped by 7 bases and J by 7 bases, with 17 bases between them. The CDR3 extends over 14 amino acids. The CDR3: CASTYGGNWNEQFF. DNA for the CDR3: TGTGCCAGCACCTACGGGGGTAATTGGAATGAGCAGTTCTTC.

This clone was detected a few times. This chain uses TRBV7-2 with TRBJ2-5, with TRBD1 as a possible D gene (6 bases). Germline V lookup: CDR1 SGHTA, CDR2 FQGNSA. Trimming took 0 bases from V and 5 from J, leaving 7 bases between them. This CDR3 is 13 amino acids long. CDR3: CASSLARGETQYF. In DNA form, the CDR3 reads TGTGCCAGCAGCTTAGCAAGGGGGGAGACCCAGTACTTC.